This T cell receptor beta chain was obtained from a study of tumor-infiltrating lymphocytes in primary liver carcinoma. On the study more broadly: All patients had surgically resected primary liver carcinoma. Sample counts of productive TCRbeta reads spanned roughly 3.65 to 8 million; these counts were similar across tissue types. Findings and limits, study-wide: Researchers did not compare CD4+ and CD8+ repertoires, as samples were bulk unsorted.

The source of the blood RNA was unsorted whole blood, and germline DNA was extracted as well. On this clonotype: Its matching antigen is unknown.

The length of the CDR3 is 16 residues. The germline V gene has CDR1 SGHAT and CDR2 FQDESV (reference sequence). The V and J ends lost 3 bases and 11 bases respectively, with 25 bases between them. The input was around 530 ng total RNA; TCR beta cDNA was made from it with a constant-region primer. Slightly modified ARM-PCR served as the procedure for the TCR beta libraries. These libraries came from three rounds of nested multiplex PCR. TRBV1-TRBV30 forward primers paired with a C-beta reverse primer were used in the first two PCR rounds, which ran 9 to 10 cycles each. TCRdb fed the multiplex PCR reads into MiXCR, producing one record per CDR3 protein. Among around 330,000 distinct CDR3 sequences listed, 65% were seen once.

The chain joins TRBV11-1 to TRBJ2-5, with D possibly being TRBD1 (6 bases). This clonotype was sampled from a man between 35 and 55 years old with primary liver carcinoma and hepatitis B virus infection. Specimen: peripheral blood. The CDR3 bases are TGTGCCAGCAGCTTCATCCTCGGGACATTCGTAGATGAGCAGTACTTC. Translating it yields CASSFILGTFVDEQYF. The full variable domain, in which reference TRBV11-1 and TRBJ2-5 provide the parts outside the CDR3, is EAEVAQSPRYKITEKSQAVAFWCDPISGHATLYWYRQILGQGPELLVQFQDESVVDDSQLPKDRFSAERLKGVDSTLKIQPAELGDSAMYLCASSFILGTFVDEQYFGPGTRLLVL.